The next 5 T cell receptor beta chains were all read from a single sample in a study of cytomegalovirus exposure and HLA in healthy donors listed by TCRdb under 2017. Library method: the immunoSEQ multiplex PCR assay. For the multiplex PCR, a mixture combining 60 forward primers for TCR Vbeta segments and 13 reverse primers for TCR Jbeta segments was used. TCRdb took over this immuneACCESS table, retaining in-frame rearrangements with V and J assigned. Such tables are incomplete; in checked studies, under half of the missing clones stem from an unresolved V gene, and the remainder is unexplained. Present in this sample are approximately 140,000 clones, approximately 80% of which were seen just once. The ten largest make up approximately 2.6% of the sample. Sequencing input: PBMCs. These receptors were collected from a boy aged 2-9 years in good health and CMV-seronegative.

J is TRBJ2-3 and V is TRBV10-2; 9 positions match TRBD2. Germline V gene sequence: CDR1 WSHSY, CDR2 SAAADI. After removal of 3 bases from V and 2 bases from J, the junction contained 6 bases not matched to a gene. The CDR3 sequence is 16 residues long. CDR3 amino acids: CASSDLAGDLTDTQYF. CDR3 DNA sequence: TGCGCCAGCAGTGATTTAGCGGGAGACCTCACAGATACGCAGTATTTT.

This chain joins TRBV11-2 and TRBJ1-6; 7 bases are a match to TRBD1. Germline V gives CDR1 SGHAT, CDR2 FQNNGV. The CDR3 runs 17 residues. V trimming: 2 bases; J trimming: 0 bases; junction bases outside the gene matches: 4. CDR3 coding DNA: TGTGCCAGCAGCTTATTTAACAGGGGCTCCTATAATTCACCCCTCCACTTT. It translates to CASSLFNRGSYNSPLHF.

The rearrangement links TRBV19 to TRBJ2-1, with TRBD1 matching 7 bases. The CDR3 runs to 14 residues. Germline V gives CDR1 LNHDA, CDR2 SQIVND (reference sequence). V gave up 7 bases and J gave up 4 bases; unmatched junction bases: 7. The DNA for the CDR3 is TGTGCCAGTAAGGCCGACAGGGAATACAATGAGCAGTTCTTC. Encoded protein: CASKADREYNEQFF.

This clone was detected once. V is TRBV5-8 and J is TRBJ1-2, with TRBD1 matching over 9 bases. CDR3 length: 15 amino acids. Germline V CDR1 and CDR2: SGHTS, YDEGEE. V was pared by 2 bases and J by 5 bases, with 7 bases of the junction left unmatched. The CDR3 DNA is TGTGCCAGCAGCTTACAGGGGGCTTCATCATATGGCTACACCTTC. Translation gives CASSLQGASSYGYTF.

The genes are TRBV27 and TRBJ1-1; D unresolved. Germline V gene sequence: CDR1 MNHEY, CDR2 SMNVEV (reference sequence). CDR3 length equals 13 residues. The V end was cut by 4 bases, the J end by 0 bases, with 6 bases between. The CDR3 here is CASSWELNTEAFF. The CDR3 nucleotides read TGTGCCAGCAGTTGGGAGTTGAACACTGAAGCTTTCTTT.